This paragraph reports one T cell receptor beta chain. The sample belongs to a study of yellow fever vaccine responses in identical twins. CDR3 length: 12 amino acids. Trimming stripped 5 bases from V and 6 bases from J, with 9 bases between. The germline V gene encodes CDR1 MDHEN and CDR2 SYDVKM. TCRdb reprocessed the RT-PCR reads with MiXCR, giving one entry per CDR3 protein. The sample carries approximately 10,000 distinct CDR3 sequences, around 77% recorded once. The sequence was obtained from a young woman who received the yellow fever vaccine. The J gene is TRBJ2-3, the V gene TRBV28; D gene ambiguous. This specimen consisted of T cells from blood (PBMCs), unsorted or a sorted subset (not recorded which), obtained before or after yellow fever vaccination (not recorded which). The DNA of the CDR3 is TGTGCCAGCAGTCCCCCAGCGGATACGCAGTATTTT. Translation gives CASSPPADTQYF.